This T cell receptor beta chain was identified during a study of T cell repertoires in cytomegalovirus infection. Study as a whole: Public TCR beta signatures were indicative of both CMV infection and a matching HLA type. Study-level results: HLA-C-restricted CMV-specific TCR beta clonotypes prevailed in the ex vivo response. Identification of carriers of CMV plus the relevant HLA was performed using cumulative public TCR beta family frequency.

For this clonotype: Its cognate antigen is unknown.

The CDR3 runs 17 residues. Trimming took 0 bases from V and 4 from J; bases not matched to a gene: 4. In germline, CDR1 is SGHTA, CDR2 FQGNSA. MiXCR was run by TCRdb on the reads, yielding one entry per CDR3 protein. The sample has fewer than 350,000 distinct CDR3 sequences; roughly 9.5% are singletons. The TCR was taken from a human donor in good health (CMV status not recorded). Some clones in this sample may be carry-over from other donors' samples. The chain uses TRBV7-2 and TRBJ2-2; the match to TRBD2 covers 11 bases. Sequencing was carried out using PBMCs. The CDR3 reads CASSLALAGGFTGELFF. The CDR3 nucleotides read TGTGCCAGCAGCTTAGCGCTAGCGGGAGGCTTCACCGGGGAGCTGTTTTTT.